The 2 T cell receptor beta chains presented below share a single source sample, sequenced in a study of T cell responses to AZD1222 COVID-19 vaccine. The table came from immunoSEQ multiplex PCR; TCRdb's copy has only in-frame clones and leaves some out. The sample has roughly 110,000 clones, about 85% seen once; the top ten hold 4.5% to 5.5%. The sequenced sample was peripheral blood, obtained 28 days after the second AZD1222 dose. These receptors all stem from an adult who received the AZD1222 COVID-19 vaccine.

This rearrangement joins TRBV11-2 to TRBJ1-1; no firm D call. Trimming removed 4 bases from V and 1 base from J, with 10 bases in between. This CDR3 contains 14 residues. Germline CDR1 is SGHAT and CDR2 is FQNNGV. The CDR3 DNA is TGTGCCAGCAGCTCAATGGATAGGAACACTGAAGCTTTCTTT. Amino acid sequence: CASSSMDRNTEAFF.

The J gene is TRBJ2-5, the V gene TRBV7-9, with a weak D call TRBD1 (6 bases). The CDR3 covers 16 residues. Per the germline V gene, CDR1 is SEHNR and CDR2 is FQNEAQ (reference sequence). The ends were cut back, 4 bases at V and 2 bases at J, with 17 bases in the middle. The DNA of the CDR3 is TGTGCCAGCAGCTCCCCCCCTGGGACAAGACAAGAGACCCAGTACTTC. Translation gives CASSSPPGTRQETQYF. Full variable domain (missing parts from reference TRBV7-9 and TRBJ2-5): DTGVSQNPRHKITKRGQNVTFRCDPISEHNRLYWYRQTLGQGPEFLTYFQNEAQLEKSRLLSDRFSAERPKGSFSTLEIQRTEQGDSAMYLCASSSPPGTRQETQYFGPGTRLLVL.